This TCR beta chain is drawn from a study of cytomegalovirus exposure and HLA in healthy donors. Trimming took 6 bases from V and 8 from J, leaving 26 bases between them. The V gene's germline CDR1 is SQVTM and CDR2 ANQGSEA. The CDR3 extends over 16 amino acids. Primers for the PCR totalled 60 Vbeta and 13 Jbeta. The method was immunoSEQ multiplex PCR; TCRdb's version includes in-frame clones alone and lacks a portion of them. This table has 110,000 or so clones, 60% to 85% appearing once. The chain combines TRBV29-1 with TRBJ2-1; D unresolved. Material: PBMCs. The clonotype comes from a male donor in good health and CMV-seronegative. CDR3 loop: CSVELPVAGLQDEQFF. The DNA for the CDR3 is TGCAGCGTCGAACTCCCTGTGGCAGGCCTCCAGGATGAGCAGTTCTTC.